Listed here are 15 T cell receptor beta chains from one sample, sequenced in a study of T cell responses to AZD1222 COVID-19 vaccine (dated by TCRdb to the early 2020s). Receptor libraries were prepared by the immunoSEQ multiplex PCR assay. Held by TCRdb, this immuneACCESS table contains in-frame sequences only and omits some clones. Under half of the omission traces to an unresolved V gene where checked; the cause of the rest is unknown. This sample lists approximately 140,000 clones; approximately 90% were detected once. The ten largest clones represent 3.4% of the sample. Sample time point, as interpreted from the label and publication: baseline before first vaccination. The sequencing here drew on peripheral blood, taken on day 0 of AZD1222 vaccination. Every receptor here comes from an adult in good health.

This clone came up a few times. The CDR3 here is CASSFGDRGATEAFF. The CDR3 bases are TGTGCCAGCAGTTTCGGGGACAGGGGAGCTACTGAAGCTTTCTTT. The J gene is TRBJ1-1, the V gene TRBV27; 10 positions agree with TRBD1. Germline V lookup: CDR1 MNHEY, CDR2 SMNVEV (reference sequence). Trimming took 3 bases from V and 5 from J; bases not matched to a gene: 6. There are 15 residues in the CDR3.

J is TRBJ2-7 and V is TRBV19; 7 bases agree with TRBD1. The trim removed 3 bases at V and 4 bases at J, leaving 6 bases unmatched. CDR1 and CDR2 (germline): LNHDA, SQIVND (reference sequence). The CDR3 consists of 14 residues. The CDR3 reads CASSIRQGVYEQYF. In DNA, the CDR3 is TGTGCCAGTAGTATTAGGCAGGGGGTATACGAGCAGTACTTC.

The V gene is TRBV28, the J gene TRBJ2-6, with 9 nucleotides matching TRBD1. Germline CDR1 MDHEN, CDR2 SYDVKM. V trimming: 6 bases; J trimming: 9 bases; junction bases outside the gene matches: 3. This CDR3 is 13 amino acids long. The CDR3: CASSGTGFNVLTF. The DNA of the CDR3 is TGTGCCAGCAGCGGGACAGGGTTCAACGTCCTGACTTTC.

The V call is TRBV29-1, the J call TRBJ1-1; 10 bases map to TRBD1. The CDR3 runs to 15 residues. J gave up 4 bases and V 3 bases, and 8 bases lay outside the gene matches. Germline CDR1 reads SQVTM; CDR2 reads ANQGSEA. The CDR3, as DNA: TGCAGCGTTGACCCCAGGACAGGGGGATCCACTGAAGCTTTCTTT. Translation: CSVDPRTGGSTEAFF.

The chain employs TRBV19 and TRBJ2-7, with 9 bases identical to TRBD1. V lost 5 bases, J lost 3 bases, and 11 bases stayed unmatched. This CDR3 has 16 residues. The germline gives CDR1 LNHDA, CDR2 SQIVND (reference sequence). The CDR3 protein is CASSARPGQGIYEQYF. The CDR3 DNA sequence: TGTGCCAGTAGTGCGAGGCCGGGACAGGGCATCTACGAGCAGTACTTC.

This rearrangement joins TRBV30 to TRBJ1-2; a possible D gene is TRBD1 (5 bases). Germline loops: CDR1 GTSNPN, CDR2 SVGIG (reference sequence). CDR3 length: 15 amino acids. The V and J ends lost 4 bases and 1 base respectively, with 16 bases between them. The CDR3 bases are TGTGCCTGGAATCCGGGACTGAGCTTTAACTATGGCTACACCTTC. The encoded protein is CAWNPGLSFNYGYTF.

The chain is built from TRBV10-3 and TRBJ1-1; D remains ambiguous. Trimming removed 5 bases at V and 1 base at J, with 11 bases between. The V gene's germline CDR1 is ENHRY and CDR2 SYGVKD. The CDR3 has 14 residues. DNA of the CDR3: TGTGCCATCAGTAGCTCGGATAAGAACACTGAAGCTTTCTTT. This sequence encodes CAISSSDKNTEAFF.

The chain links TRBV9 to TRBJ2-3, with D hard to call. Germline assignment: CDR1 SGDLS and CDR2 YYNGEE. With 3 bases removed from V and 3 bases from J, the gap between germline ends came to 11 bases. This CDR3 has 14 residues. CDR3 residues: CASSETLPTDTQYF. The CDR3 DNA reads as TGTGCCAGCAGCGAGACGCTACCTACAGATACGCAGTATTTT. Using reference TRBV9 and TRBJ2-3 for the parts outside the CDR3, the full variable domain is DSGVTQTPKHLITATGQRVTLRCSPRSGDLSVYWYQQSLDQGLQFLIQYYNGEERAKGNILERFSAQQFPDLHSELNLSSLELGDSALYFCASSETLPTDTQYFGPGTRLTVL.

This chain uses TRBV11-2 with TRBJ2-1, with 7 bases matching TRBD2. Germline CDR1 SGHAT, CDR2 FQNNGV. Trimming cost V 4 bases and J 5 bases; bases outside gene matches: 5. There are 14 residues in the CDR3. The DNA of the CDR3 is TGTGCCAGCAGCTCGCGACTAGCCAACAATGAGCAGTTCTTC. This codes for CASSSRLANNEQFF.

V is TRBV10-3 and J is TRBJ2-7, with D possibly being TRBD1 (5 bases). From germline, CDR1 is ENHRY and CDR2 SYGVKD. This CDR3 spans 13 amino acids. With 3 bases removed from V and 5 bases from J, the gap between germline ends came to 11 bases. The CDR3 nucleotides are TGTGCCATCAGTGAAGCCCCCAGGGACGAGCAGTACTTC. Translating it yields CAISEAPRDEQYF.

J is TRBJ1-6 and V is TRBV2; possible D gene TRBD1, 5 bases. V shed 7 bases and J shed 3 bases, with 13 bases lying between them. The CDR3 runs to 15 residues. The germline V gene has CDR1 SNHLY and CDR2 FYNNEI. In DNA form, the CDR3 reads TGTGCCAGCATTAGCCGGGACGGCTATAATTCACCCCTCCACTTT. It is translated as CASISRDGYNSPLHF.

This clone was seen more than once but under ten times. The chain has TRBV10-3 and TRBJ1-3; no clear D. Germline loops: CDR1 ENHRY, CDR2 SYGVKD. This CDR3 comprises 15 residues. V shed 2 bases and J shed 5 bases, with 13 bases lying between them. As DNA, the CDR3 is TGTGCCATCAGTGAGCCCGCACAAGGCCGAAACACCATATATTTT. Its protein is CAISEPAQGRNTIYF.

The chain carries TRBV19 and TRBJ1-2, with D hard to call. This CDR3 is built from 12 residues. Per the germline V gene, CDR1 is LNHDA and CDR2 is SQIVND (reference sequence). Between the trimmed V and J ends, which lost 3 bases and 4 bases, there was a span of 6 bases. The CDR3 sequence is CASSIYSYGYTF. CDR3 sequence (DNA): TGTGCCAGTAGTATCTACTCCTATGGCTACACCTTC.

This chain connects TRBV9 to TRBJ2-3; D uncertain. Per the germline V gene, CDR1 is SGDLS and CDR2 is YYNGEE. This CDR3 comprises 12 residues. V was shortened by 0 bases and J by 6 bases, with 5 bases between the two germline ends. Written as DNA, the CDR3 is TGTGCCAGCAGCGTAGATTATGATACGCAGTATTTT. Amino acids: CASSVDYDTQYF.

V is TRBV4-3 and J is TRBJ1-5; D not resolved. The germline V gene has CDR1 LGHNA and CDR2 YSLEER. The CDR3 has 15 amino acids. V shed 0 bases and J shed 1 base, with 7 bases lying between them. The CDR3 DNA is TGCGCCAGCAGCCAAGACACGGGGAGCAATCAGCCCCAGCATTTT. Its protein is CASSQDTGSNQPQHF.